Listed below are T cell receptor beta chains from one sample, sequenced in a study of Graves' ophthalmopathy and Graves' hyperthyroidism. TCRdb ran MiXCR on the multiplex PCR reads and lists one entry per CDR3 protein. The top ten clones hold roughly 9.8% of a sample with over 450,000 distinct CDR3 sequences, over 13% of them seen once. Sequencing used blood. The receptors originated from a woman aged 25 to 45 with Graves' ophthalmopathy. The CDR3 runs from the conserved cysteine through the conserved F or W. The D gene is left open where the match is weak. Rows give clone size only sometimes, using once, few, many, or a class for an expanded clone.

J,V,size,D,DNA,CDR3
TRBJ1-1,TRBV5-1,many,TRBD1,TGCGCCAGCAGCTTGGAAGGGGGCTGGACTGAAGCTTTCTTT,CASSLEGGWTEAFF
TRBJ2-4,TRBV4-1,many,TRBD2,TGCGCCAGCAGCCCCTTAGCGGGGGGCCTGGACAAAAACATTCAGTACTTC,CASSPLAGGLDKNIQYF
TRBJ2-5,TRBV5-6,many,-,TGTGCCAGCAGCTCCAGCTGGGTTCGGCAAGAGACCCAGTACTTC,CASSSSWVRQETQYF
TRBJ1-2,TRBV6-5,many,-,TGTGCCAGCAGTGCTCGACAGTATAACTATGGCTACACCTTC,CASSARQYNYGYTF
TRBJ1-1,TRBV12-3/TRBV12-4,many,TRBD1,TGTGCCAGCAGTTTCGGACAGGAGAACACTGAAGCTTTCTTT,CASSFGQENTEAFF
TRBJ1-6,TRBV5-8,many,-,TGTGCCAGCAGCTTGGCCGAGGGGAGGTATTCACCCCTCCACTTT,CASSLAEGRYSPLHF
TRBJ1-2,TRBV20-1,many,-,TGCAGTGCTAGAGATTCCAGGGTATCTAACTATGGCTACACCTTC,CSARDSRVSNYGYTF
TRBJ2-5,TRBV6-1,many,-,TGTGCCAGCAGTGAAAATTTTTGGGGACCGGAGACCCAGTACTTC,CASSENFWGPETQYF
TRBJ2-5,TRBV3-1,many,TRBD1,TGTGCCAGCAGCCAAGAAGGAGACAGGGTTGAGACCCAGTACTTC,CASSQEGDRVETQYF
TRBJ2-5,TRBV9,many,-,TGTGCCAGCAGCGTAGATGGGCTAGCTCAAGAGACCCAGTACTTC,CASSVDGLAQETQYF
TRBJ1-2,TRBV12-3/TRBV12-4,many,-,TGTGCCATAGACGGACAGTATGGCTACACCTTC,CAIDGQYGYTF
TRBJ1-1,TRBV6-1,many,-,TGTGCCAGCAGTGAAGTAATAACAGGGCCCCCTGAAGCTTTCTTT,CASSEVITGPPEAFF
TRBJ1-3,TRBV6-5,many,-,TGTGCCAGCAGTTACTCGAATTCCCTAGGGGGAAACACCATATATTTT,CASSYSNSLGGNTIYF
TRBJ1-6,TRBV4-2,many,TRBD1,TGTGCCAGCAGCCAGAGGGACAGGGAGGGATCACCCCTCCACTTT,CASSQRDREGSPLHF
TRBJ1-5,TRBV27,many,-,TGTGCCAGCAGTTTCCGAGGGTCGGATCAGCCCCAGCATTTT,CASSFRGSDQPQHF
TRBJ1-2,TRBV30,-,TRBD1,TGTGCCTTGACAGGGGGCGCCTCCTATGGCTACACCTTC,CALTGGASYGYTF
TRBJ2-7,TRBV7-2,many,-,TGTGCCAGCAGCTTAGTTCCCGCCGACTCCTACGAGCAGTACTTC,CASSLVPADSYEQYF
TRBJ2-5,TRBV29-1,many,TRBD2,TGCAGCGCCCCGGGACTAGCGGGGCAAGAGACCCAGTACTTC,CSAPGLAGQETQYF
TRBJ1-2,TRBV12-3/TRBV12-4,many,TRBD1,TGTGCCAGCAGTGACAGGGCCATAGGCTACACCTTC,CASSDRAIGYTF
TRBJ1-1,TRBV6-2/TRBV6-3,few,-,TGTGCCAGCGAGCAAGGACTGATGAACACTGAAGCTTTCTTT,CASEQGLMNTEAFF
TRBJ2-7,TRBV30,many,-,TGTGCCTGGAGTGTACTCCGCTTCTCCTACGAGCAGTACTTC,CAWSVLRFSYEQYF
TRBJ1-5,TRBV28,many,TRBD1,TGTGCCAGCAGTTTTGACAGGGGACATCAGCCCCAGCATTTT,CASSFDRGHQPQHF
TRBJ2-7,TRBV15,many,-,TGTGCCACCAGCAGAGATCCGGGGAGGGGGCGGGAGCAGTACTTC,CATSRDPGRGREQYF
TRBJ2-7,TRBV9,many,-,TGTGCCAGCAGCGTAGGAGACGAGCAGTACTTC,CASSVGDEQYF
TRBJ1-2,TRBV27,few,TRBD1,TGTGCCAGCAGTTTTGGGACAGGGGGCTCGGGCTACACCTTC,CASSFGTGGSGYTF
TRBJ2-7,TRBV4-2,-,-,TGTGCCAGCAGCCAAGAAGAAAACGGCCCTTCCTACGAGCAGTACTTC,CASSQEENGPSYEQYF
TRBJ2-5,TRBV9,many,-,TGTGCCAGCAGCGTAGGGTACAGGGAGAAAGAGACCCAGTACTTC,CASSVGYREKETQYF
TRBJ2-7,TRBV6-1,many,-,TGTGCCAGCAGCCTCTGGGGTCTGAGATCCTACGAGCAGTACTTC,CASSLWGLRSYEQYF
TRBJ2-4,TRBV12-3/TRBV12-4,many,-,TGTGCCAGCAGCGACTGGCACACTCTAGCCAAAAACATTCAGTACTTC,CASSDWHTLAKNIQYF
TRBJ2-7,TRBV28,many,TRBD1,TGTGCCATCAAACAGGGGGCGCTTTCCTACGAGCAGTACTTC,CAIKQGALSYEQYF
TRBJ1-2,TRBV6-1,-,-,TGTGCCAGCTCAATCACAGATAACTATGGCTACACCTTC,CASSITDNYGYTF
TRBJ2-7,TRBV30,few,-,TGTGCCTGGACACCCTCCTACGAGCAGTACTTC,CAWTPSYEQYF
TRBJ1-2,TRBV7-9,few,-,TGTGCCAGCAGCTCCCAGGGAGATTCTAACTATGGCTACACCTTC,CASSSQGDSNYGYTF
TRBJ2-7,TRBV30,many,-,TGTGCCTGGAGTAGGAATCGGGCCTACGAGCAGTACTTC,CAWSRNRAYEQYF
TRBJ2-5,TRBV28,many,TRBD2,TGTGCCAGCAGTGGGACTATTCAAGAGACCCAGTACTTC,CASSGTIQETQYF
TRBJ2-5,TRBV9,many,-,TGTGCCAGCAGCCCCAATAGCGGAGGAGGAGGAGAGACCCAGTACTTC,CASSPNSGGGGETQYF
TRBJ1-1,TRBV12-5,many,-,TGTGCTAGTGGTTCCCGTGATGGGACTGAAGCTTTCTTT,CASGSRDGTEAFF
TRBJ1-2,TRBV15,many,TRBD1,TGTGCCACCAGCAGGGACAGGGGAGGCTATGGCTACACCTTC,CATSRDRGGYGYTF
TRBJ1-1,TRBV5-1,many,TRBD1,TGCGCCAGCGGGGGCGGAGGGGGCGACGACACTGAAGCTTTCTTT,CASGGGGGDDTEAFF
TRBJ1-1,TRBV6-5,many,TRBD1,TGTGCCAGCACCCCACGAACAGGGGGGGAAGCTTTCTTT,CASTPRTGGEAFF
TRBJ1-5,TRBV12-3/TRBV12-4,many,-,TGTGCCAGCAGCTCGTATAGCAATCAGCCCCAGCATTTT,CASSSYSNQPQHF
TRBJ2-5,TRBV5-4,once,-,TGTGCCAGCACCCCTTTGGGGGGGACCCAGTACTTC,CASTPLGGTQYF
TRBJ2-7,TRBV5-1,many,-,TGCGCCAGCAGCTTGGCCTCCCTTCGCTACGAGCAGTACTTC,CASSLASLRYEQYF
TRBJ2-2,TRBV10-3,-,TRBD2,TGTGCCATCAGTGGGTCCGGGGCGGGAGGGGACGCGAACACCGGGGAGCTGTTTTTT,CAISGSGAGGDANTGELFF
TRBJ2-7,TRBV5-1,many,TRBD1,TGCGCCAGCGGGGGGACAGGGACCTACGAGCAGTACTTC,CASGGTGTYEQYF
TRBJ1-2,TRBV25-1,many,TRBD1,TGTGCCAGCAGTGAGCCGGGACAGGCCTATGGCTACACCTTC,CASSEPGQAYGYTF
TRBJ1-2,TRBV20-1,many,-,TGCAGTGCTAGAGCTGGGGGAATGAGTGGCTACACCTTC,CSARAGGMSGYTF
TRBJ1-2,TRBV19,many,TRBD1,TGTGCCAGTAGTATTTTCAGGACAGGGGCTATGCGTCTCGGCTACACCTTC,CASSIFRTGAMRLGYTF
TRBJ2-2,TRBV7-2,many,TRBD2,TGTGCCAGCAGCTTCAGAGCTCCGGGACTAGCAGACCAGTTCACCGGGGAGCTGTTTTTT,CASSFRAPGLADQFTGELFF